This TCR beta chain was sequenced in a study of CD8+ T cells in alopecia areata (dated by TCRdb to 2017 to 2018). Background for the entire study: The study used high-throughput TCRbeta sequencing to examine T cell clonal expansion in alopecia areata, in both the C3H/HeJ mouse model and human patients. Scalp tissue and sorted CD4+ and CD8+ peripheral blood T cells from patchy and totalis/universalis alopecia areata patients and from healthy controls were covered by human TCRbeta sequencing. Clonality in the scalp was compared among normal scalp (n=4), patchy alopecia areata scalp (n=8), and alopecia totalis/universalis scalp (n=8). RNA came from the PAXgene miRNA kit for fixed scalp, the miRNeasy kit for PBMCs, and the RNeasy kit for mouse skin. TCRbeta CDR3 regions were amplified by immunoSEQ multiplex PCR with 35 Vbeta forward and 13 Jbeta reverse primers.

PBMCs were isolated by density centrifugation and stained for CD3, CD4 and CD8, and CD4+ and CD8+ T cells were sorted on a FACSAria. Unaffected controls provided scalp biopsies and blood samples. Points the paper makes about the study in general: Compared with normal scalp, lesional scalp had higher clonality and more expanded CD8+ clones, particularly in alopecia totalis/universalis, a pattern that suggests antigenic drive. Unlike mouse skin, where gammadelta T cells dominate, normal human skin contains resident alphabeta T cells that get sequenced too, which complicates analysis of the scalp TCR repertoire. Shared TCR sequences between patients were less evident than in mice, which may be partly attributable to HLA diversity in the patient population.

The table lists this clone with a few counts. No antigen is known for it. The input lacks base qualities; no much larger clone sits a single base away. Preparation of the library involved the immunoSEQ multiplex PCR assay. RNA was extracted from all samples and reverse transcribed into cDNA, which served as template for TCR sequencing. First-strand cDNA was synthesized using SuperScript III with a 2:1 mix of oligo-dT and random hexamers. A synthetic immune receptor repertoire was used to gauge amplification bias, and whatever bias remained was removed computationally. The paper's data handling went like this. Raw reads were preprocessed for error removal, and CDR3 was defined according to IMGT conventions as running from the conserved cysteine to phenylalanine. Clonality was calculated as 1 minus Shannon entropy normalized by log2 of the number of productive unique TCRs. CD4 or CD8 identity of scalp clones was inferred by cross-referencing scalp TCRbeta sequences with sorted blood CD4 and CD8 repertoires. TCRdb took over this immuneACCESS table, retaining in-frame rearrangements with V and J assigned. Such tables are incomplete; in checked studies, under half of the missing clones stem from an unresolved V gene, and the remainder is unexplained. V and J calls and clone size are copied from that table; D and trimming were computed from the DNA. The sample table records roughly 140,000 clones; 62% of these occur just once. The leading ten clones occupy 36% of the sample.

Sequencing was done on a sample of CD8+ T cells sorted from blood. The TCR was taken from a human donor in good health.

The CDR3 loop reads CASKLADEQFF. Read as DNA, the sequence is TGTGCCAGCAAGCTAGCCGATGAGCAGTTCTTC. The rearranged chain carries TRBV6-5 and TRBJ2-1; the best D guess is TRBD2, with 5 bases matching. Inclusive of the bounding cysteine and phenylalanine, the CDR3 is 11 residues long. Here the CDR3 DNA is all that survives: 33 bases in frame from base 1. Sequences MNHEY (CDR1) and SVGAGI (CDR2) are obtained from the germline V gene. V is cut by 7 bases and J by 8 bases, and the space between the germline ends is 9 bases.